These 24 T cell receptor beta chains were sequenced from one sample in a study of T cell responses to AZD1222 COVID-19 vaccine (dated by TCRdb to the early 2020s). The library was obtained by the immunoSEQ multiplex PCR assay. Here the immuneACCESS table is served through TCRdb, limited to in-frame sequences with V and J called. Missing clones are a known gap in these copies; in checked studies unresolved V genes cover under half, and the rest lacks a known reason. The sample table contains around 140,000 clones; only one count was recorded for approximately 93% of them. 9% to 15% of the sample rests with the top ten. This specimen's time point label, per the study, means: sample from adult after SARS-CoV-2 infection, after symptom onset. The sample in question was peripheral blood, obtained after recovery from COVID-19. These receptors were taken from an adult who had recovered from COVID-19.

CDR3 loop: CASNEGYEQYF. In nucleotides, the CDR3 is TGTGCCAGCAACGAGGGGTACGAGCAGTACTTC. The rearrangement joins TRBV2 to TRBJ2-7, with D perhaps being TRBD1 or TRBD2 (5 bases each). V gave up 7 bases and J gave up 4 bases, with 8 bases separating them. In germline, CDR1 is SNHLY, CDR2 FYNNEI. CDR3 length: 11 amino acids.

CDR3 in amino acids: CASSLGGRSQPQHF. CDR3 nucleotides: TGTGCCAGCAGTTTAGGGGGAAGAAGTCAGCCCCAGCATTTT. The J gene is TRBJ1-5, the V gene TRBV28; TRBD1 might be the D (5 bases). The CDR3 length is 14 residues. CDR1 MDHEN and CDR2 SYDVKM come from the germline V gene. With 2 bases removed from V and 6 bases from J, the gap between germline ends came to 11 bases.

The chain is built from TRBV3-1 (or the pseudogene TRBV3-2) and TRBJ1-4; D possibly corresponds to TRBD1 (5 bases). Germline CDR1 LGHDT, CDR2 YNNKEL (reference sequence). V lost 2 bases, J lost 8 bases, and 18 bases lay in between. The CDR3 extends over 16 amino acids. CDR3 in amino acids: CASSQLNRLEGEKLFF. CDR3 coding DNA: TGTGCCAGCAGCCAATTAAACAGGCTTGAGGGGGAAAAACTGTTTTTT.

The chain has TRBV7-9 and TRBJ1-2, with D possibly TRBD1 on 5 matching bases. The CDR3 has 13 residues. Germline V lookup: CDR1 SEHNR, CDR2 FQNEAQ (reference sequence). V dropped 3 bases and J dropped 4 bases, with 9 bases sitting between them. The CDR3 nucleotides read TGTGCCAGCAGCTTCGAGACAGTCTATGGCTACACCTTC. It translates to CASSFETVYGYTF.

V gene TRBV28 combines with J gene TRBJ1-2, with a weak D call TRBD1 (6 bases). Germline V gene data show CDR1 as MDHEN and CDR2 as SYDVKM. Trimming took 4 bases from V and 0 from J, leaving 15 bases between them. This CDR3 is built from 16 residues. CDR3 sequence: CASSSPGTPPNYGYTF. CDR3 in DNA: TGTGCCAGCAGTTCCCCCGGGACACCCCCTAACTATGGCTACACCTTC.

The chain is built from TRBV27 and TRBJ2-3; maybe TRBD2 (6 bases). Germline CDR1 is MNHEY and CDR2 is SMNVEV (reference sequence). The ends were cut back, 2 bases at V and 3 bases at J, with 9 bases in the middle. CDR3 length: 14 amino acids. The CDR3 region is CASSLREWTDTQYF. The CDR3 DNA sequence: TGTGCCAGCAGTTTACGGGAGTGGACAGATACGCAGTATTTT.

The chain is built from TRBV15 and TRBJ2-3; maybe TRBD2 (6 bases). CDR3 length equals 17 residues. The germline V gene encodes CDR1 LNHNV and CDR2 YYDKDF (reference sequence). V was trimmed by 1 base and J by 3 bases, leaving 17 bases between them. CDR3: CATSRVTRELGTDTQYF. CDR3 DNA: TGTGCCACCAGCAGAGTTACACGGGAGCTGGGAACAGATACGCAGTATTTT.

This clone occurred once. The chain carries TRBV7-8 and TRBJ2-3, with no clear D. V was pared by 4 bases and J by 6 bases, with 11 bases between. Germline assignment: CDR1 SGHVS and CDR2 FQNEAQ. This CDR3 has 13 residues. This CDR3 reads CASSSGLSDTQYF. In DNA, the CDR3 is TGTGCCAGCAGCTCGGGCCTCTCGGATACGCAGTATTTT.

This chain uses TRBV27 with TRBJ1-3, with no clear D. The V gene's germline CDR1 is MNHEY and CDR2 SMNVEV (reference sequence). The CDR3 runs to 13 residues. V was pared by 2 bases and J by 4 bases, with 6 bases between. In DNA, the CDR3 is TGTGCCAGCAGTTTACGGCAGGGAAACACCATATATTTT. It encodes CASSLRQGNTIYF.

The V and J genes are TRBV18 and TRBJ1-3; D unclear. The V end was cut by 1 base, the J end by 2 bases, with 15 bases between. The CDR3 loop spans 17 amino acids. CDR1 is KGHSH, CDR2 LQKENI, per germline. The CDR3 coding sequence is TGTGCCAGCTCACCACGGGCAGGAAAAGAGGCTGGAAACACCATATATTTT. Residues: CASSPRAGKEAGNTIYF.

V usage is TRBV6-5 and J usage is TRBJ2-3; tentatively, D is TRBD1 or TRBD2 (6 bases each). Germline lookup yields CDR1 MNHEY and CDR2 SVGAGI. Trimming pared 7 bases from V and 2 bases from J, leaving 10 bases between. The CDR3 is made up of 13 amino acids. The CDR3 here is CASTGAYTDTQYF. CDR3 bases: TGTGCCAGCACGGGGGCTTACACAGATACGCAGTATTTT.

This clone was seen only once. This CDR3 is CASSRDGDTQYF. The CDR3 DNA reads TGTGCCAGCAGTCGGGACGGAGATACGCAGTATTTT. The rearrangement links TRBV5-4 to TRBJ2-3; D tentatively fits TRBD1 or TRBD2 (5 bases each). Trimming stripped 5 bases from V and 5 bases from J, with 9 bases between. Germline-derived CDR1 and CDR2 are SGHNT and YYREEE (reference sequence). The CDR3 contains 12 residues.

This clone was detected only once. CDR3 DNA sequence: TGTGCCAGCAGATTGCGAGGGACTGGGGCCAACGTCCTGACTTTC. Amino acid sequence: CASRLRGTGANVLTF. This chain uses TRBV5-6 with TRBJ2-6; weak D call: TRBD2 (5 bases). The CDR3 runs 15 residues. The V gene lost 5 bases and the J gene lost 2 bases, with 11 bases spanning the gap. Per germline, CDR1 SGHDT and CDR2 YYEEEE. The full variable domain, rest sourced from reference TRBV5-6 and TRBJ2-6, is DAGVTQSPTHLIKTRGQQVTLRCSPKSGHDTVSWYQQALGQGPQFIFQYYEEEERQRGNFPDRFSGHQFPNYSSELNVNALLLGDSALYLCASRLRGTGANVLTFGAGSRLTVL.

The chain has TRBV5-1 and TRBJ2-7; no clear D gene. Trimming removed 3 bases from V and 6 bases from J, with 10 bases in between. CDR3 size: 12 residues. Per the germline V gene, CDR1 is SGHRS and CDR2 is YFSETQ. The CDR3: CASSSTGVEQYF. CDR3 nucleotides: TGCGCCAGCAGCTCCACTGGGGTCGAGCAGTACTTC.

The DNA for the CDR3 is TGTGCCAGTAGGCAGAAGCCCAATGAGCAGTTCTTC. The encoded protein is CASRQKPNEQFF. The rearrangement links TRBV19 to TRBJ2-1; D is ambiguous. V was clipped by 6 bases and J by 6 bases, with 9 bases between them. There are 12 residues in the CDR3. Germline V CDR1 and CDR2: LNHDA, SQIVND (reference sequence).

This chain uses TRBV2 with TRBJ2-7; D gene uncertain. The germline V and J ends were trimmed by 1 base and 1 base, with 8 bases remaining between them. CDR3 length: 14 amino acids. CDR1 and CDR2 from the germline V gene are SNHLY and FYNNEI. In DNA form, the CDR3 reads TGTGCCAGCAGTGAAGAATCAGTTTCCTACGAGCAGTACTTC. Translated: CASSEESVSYEQYF.

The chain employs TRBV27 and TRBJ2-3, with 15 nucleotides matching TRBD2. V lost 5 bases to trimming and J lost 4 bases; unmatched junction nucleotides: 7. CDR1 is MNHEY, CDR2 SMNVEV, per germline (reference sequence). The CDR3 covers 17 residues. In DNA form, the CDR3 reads TGTGCCAGCAGTATAGGGACTAGCGGGAGGCGGGCAGATACGCAGTATTTT. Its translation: CASSIGTSGRRADTQYF.

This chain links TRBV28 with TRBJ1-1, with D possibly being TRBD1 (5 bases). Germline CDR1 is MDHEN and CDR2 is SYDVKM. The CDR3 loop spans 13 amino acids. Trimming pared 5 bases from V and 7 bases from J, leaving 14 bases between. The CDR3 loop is CASSRWDRDEAFF. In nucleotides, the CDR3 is TGTGCCAGCAGTAGATGGGACCGGGATGAAGCTTTCTTT.

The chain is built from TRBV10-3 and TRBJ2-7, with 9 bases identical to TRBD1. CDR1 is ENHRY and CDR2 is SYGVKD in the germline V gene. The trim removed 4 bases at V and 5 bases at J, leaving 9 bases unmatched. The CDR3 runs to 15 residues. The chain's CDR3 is CAISASPGTGNEQYF. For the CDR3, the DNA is TGTGCCATCAGTGCCTCACCCGGGACAGGGAACGAGCAGTACTTC.

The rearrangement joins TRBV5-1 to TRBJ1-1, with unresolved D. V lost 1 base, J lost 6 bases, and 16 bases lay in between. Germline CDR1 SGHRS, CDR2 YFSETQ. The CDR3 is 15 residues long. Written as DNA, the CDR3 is TGCGCCAGCAGCTTGAGAGATCCGGGTGGATCTGAAGCTTTCTTT. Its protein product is CASSLRDPGGSEAFF.

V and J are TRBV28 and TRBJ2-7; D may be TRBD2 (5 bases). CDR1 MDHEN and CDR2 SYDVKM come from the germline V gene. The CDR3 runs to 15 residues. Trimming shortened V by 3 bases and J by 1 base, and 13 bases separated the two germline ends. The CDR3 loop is CASSFPKRDSYEQYF. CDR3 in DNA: TGTGCCAGCAGTTTTCCCAAGAGGGATTCCTACGAGCAGTACTTC. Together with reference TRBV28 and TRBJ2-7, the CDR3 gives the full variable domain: DVKVTQSSRYLVKRTGEKVFLECVQDMDHENMFWYRQDPGLGLRLIYFSYDVKMKEKGDIPEGYSVSREKKERFSLILESASTNQTSMYLCASSFPKRDSYEQYFGPGTRLTVT.

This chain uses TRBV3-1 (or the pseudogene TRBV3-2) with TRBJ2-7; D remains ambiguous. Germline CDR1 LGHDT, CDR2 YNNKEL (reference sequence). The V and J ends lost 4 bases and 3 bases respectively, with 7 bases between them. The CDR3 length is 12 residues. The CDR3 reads CASSRNSYEQYF. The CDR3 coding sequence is TGTGCCAGCAGCCGGAACAGCTACGAGCAGTACTTC.

The CDR3 is CASSASSGTNYGYTF. For the CDR3, the DNA is TGTGCCAGCAGCGCCTCATCCGGGACTAACTATGGCTACACCTTC. This chain links TRBV27 with TRBJ1-2; no clear D gene. This CDR3 is built from 15 residues. V dropped 6 bases and J dropped 0 bases, with 14 bases sitting between them. CDR1 and CDR2 from the germline V gene are MNHEY and SMNVEV (reference sequence).

The CDR3 spells CASRVGQSDEQYF. The DNA of the CDR3 is TGTGCCAGCAGGGTGGGACAATCGGACGAGCAGTACTTC. The V and J genes are TRBV6-5 and TRBJ2-7; weak D call: TRBD1 (6 bases). With 6 bases removed from V and 5 bases from J, the gap between germline ends came to 14 bases. The CDR3 contains 13 residues. Germline assignment: CDR1 MNHEY and CDR2 SVGAGI.